This T cell receptor beta chain was identified during a study of OX40 agonist ivuxolimab in advanced cancers. General study results and limits: Clonal expansion among partial responders at 0.1-3.0 mg/kg ranked near the lowest.

V dropped 4 bases and J dropped 5; count of bases not matched to a gene: 12. The germline gives CDR1 MGHRA, CDR2 YSYEKL. The CDR3 runs 16 residues. Remarks on this clone: Its antigen is unidentified.

The assay was immunoSEQ multiplex PCR, and TCRdb's table has in-frame clones only and misses some. The sample has 70,000 to 100,000 clones, around 84% seen once. The material was CD4+ or CD8+ T cells sorted from blood, obtained in a trial of the OX40 agonist ivuxolimab. The sequence was obtained from an adult with an advanced solid tumor such as melanoma, head and neck, liver or kidney cancer. The V gene is TRBV4-1, the J gene TRBJ2-5; 8 nucleotides match TRBD1. This CDR3 reads CASSPPDRVVCETQYF. The CDR3 DNA is TGCGCCAGCAGCCCACCGGACAGGGTAGTTTGTGAGACCCAGTACTTC.